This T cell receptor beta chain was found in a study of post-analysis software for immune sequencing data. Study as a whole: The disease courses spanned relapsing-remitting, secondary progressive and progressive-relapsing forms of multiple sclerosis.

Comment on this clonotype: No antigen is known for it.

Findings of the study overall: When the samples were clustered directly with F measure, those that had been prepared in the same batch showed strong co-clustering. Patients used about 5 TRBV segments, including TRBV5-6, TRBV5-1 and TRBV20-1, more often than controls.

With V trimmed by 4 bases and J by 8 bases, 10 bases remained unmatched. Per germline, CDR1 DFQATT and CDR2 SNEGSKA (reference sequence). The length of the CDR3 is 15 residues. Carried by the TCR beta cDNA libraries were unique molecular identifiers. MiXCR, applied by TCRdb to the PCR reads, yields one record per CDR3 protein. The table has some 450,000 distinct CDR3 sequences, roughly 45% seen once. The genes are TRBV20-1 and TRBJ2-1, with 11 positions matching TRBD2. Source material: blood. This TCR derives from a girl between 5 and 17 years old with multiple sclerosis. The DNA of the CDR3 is TGCAGTGCTATCGGGGATAGCGGGAGGGCCTATGAGCAGTTCTTC. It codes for CSAIGDSGRAYEQFF.